This is a list of T cell receptor beta chains from one sample in a study of low-dose radiotherapy and immunotherapy resistance in tumors. TCRdb reprocessed the reads via MiXCR and lists one record per CDR3 protein. Of about 84,000 distinct CDR3 sequences listed, around 17% are singletons. The sample consisted of PBMCs, taken after low-dose radiotherapy plus immunotherapy. The origin of the receptors is a male donor with prostate cancer. CDR3s include the opening cysteine and the closing phenylalanine or tryptophan. A D gene is named only where the DNA matches it firmly. Size values are once, few and many counts, or a class for expanded clones, and some rows have none.

v_call,clone_size,j_call,d_call,cdr3_nt,cdr3_aa
TRBV7-2,many,TRBJ1-6,TRBD1,TGTGCCAGCAGGGCACCGGGACAGGGATATTCACCCCTCCACTTT,CASRAPGQGYSPLHF
TRBV4-1,NA,TRBJ1-3,TRBD1,TGCGCCAGCAGCCTGATGGGACAGGGCTCGACCATATATTTT,CASSLMGQGSTIYF
TRBV12-3/TRBV12-4,few,TRBJ2-7,TRBD1,TGTGCCAGCAGTTCAGGACAGGGGATATTCTACGAGCAGTACTTC,CASSSGQGIFYEQYF
TRBV7-2,few,TRBJ2-7,TRBD2,TGTGCCAGCAGCTTAACTGAGGCGGGAGGAATCTACGAGCAGTACTTC,CASSLTEAGGIYEQYF
TRBV4-1,many,TRBJ1-6,NA,TGCGCCTCGGCGGCAGGGGATCGGAATTCACCCCTCCACTTT,CASAAGDRNSPLHF
TRBV11-3,many,TRBJ2-1,TRBD2,TGTGCCAGCAGCGGGCAGGGACTAGCGGGATACGAGCAGTTCTTC,CASSGQGLAGYEQFF
TRBV30,NA,TRBJ2-5,NA,NA,CAWMSAGARDPVLRARHVGETQYF
TRBV6-2/TRBV6-3,many,TRBJ2-7,NA,TGTGCCAGCAGGAACGACGGAGGGCGTTACGAGCAGTACTTC,CASRNDGGRYEQYF
TRBV4-2,many,TRBJ2-3,NA,TGTGCCAGCAGCCCCCAGGGGGGACCAATGAGTAGCACAGATACGCAGTATTTT,CASSPQGGPMSSTDTQYF
TRBV19,many,TRBJ2-1,TRBD2,TGTGCCAGTAATCCCAGCGGGAGTGTCTATTACAATGAGCAGTTCTTC,CASNPSGSVYYNEQFF
TRBV27,many,TRBJ2-7,TRBD2,TGTGCCAGCAATAGCGGGGGCTCCTACGAGCAGTACTTC,CASNSGGSYEQYF
TRBV7-2,many,TRBJ2-1,TRBD2,TGTGCCAGCAACCCGGGACTAGCGGGAGGTGCTTACAATGAGCAGTTCTTC,CASNPGLAGGAYNEQFF
TRBV7-8,many,TRBJ2-6,NA,TGTGCCAGCAGCTTAGAAGTGACACCGGACTCTGGGGCCAACGTCCTGACTTTC,CASSLEVTPDSGANVLTF
TRBV28,many,TRBJ1-3,NA,TGTGCCAGCAGTTTGGCGGGGGGCTCTGGAAACACCATATATTTT,CASSLAGGSGNTIYF
TRBV2,many,TRBJ1-5,NA,TGTGCCAGCAGTGAGGCATCTGGGAATCAGCCCCAGCATTTT,CASSEASGNQPQHF
TRBV7-9,many,TRBJ1-1,NA,TGTGCCAGCAGCTTAGGGGACATAATGAACACTGAAGCTTTCTTT,CASSLGDIMNTEAFF
TRBV11-2,NA,TRBJ2-2,TRBD1,TGTGCCAGCAGCCCAGGCAGGGGACAGGGGAACACCGGGGAGCTGTTTTTT,CASSPGRGQGNTGELFF
TRBV28,many,TRBJ2-7,NA,TGTGCCAGCAGTTTATCCTCAGGGGGGGGTAACGAGCAGTACTTC,CASSLSSGGGNEQYF
TRBV28,many,TRBJ2-5,TRBD1,TGTGCCAGCAGTCCGGCCAGGACAGGGGCGAGGAGAGAGACCCAGTACTTC,CASSPARTGARRETQYF
TRBV28,NA,TRBJ2-3,TRBD1,TGTGCCAGCAGCAAACTTGGACAGGGGACGGGAGATACGCAGTATTTT,CASSKLGQGTGDTQYF
TRBV24-1,few,TRBJ2-7,NA,TGTGCCACCAGTGATACGACACCGAGTCCTCTCTACGAGCAGTACTTC,CATSDTTPSPLYEQYF
TRBV14,many,TRBJ2-3,NA,TGTGCCAGCAGCGTACACATCAAAAATACGCAGTATTTT,CASSVHIKNTQYF
TRBV28,NA,TRBJ2-6,NA,TGTGCCAGCAGTTGGGGTGGGACAACGGGGGTTTCTGGGGCCAACGTCCTGACTTTC,CASSWGGTTGVSGANVLTF
TRBV4-3,many,TRBJ1-1,NA,TGCGCCAGCAGCCAAGTTCAGGTGTCGAGCACTGAAGCTTTCTTT,CASSQVQVSSTEAFF
TRBV28,many,TRBJ2-1,NA,TGTGCCAGCAGAAAGGTTAATTACAATGAGCAGTTCTTC,CASRKVNYNEQFF
TRBV7-2,many,TRBJ2-7,NA,TGTGCCAGCAGCTTCGCCGGCGGGAAACGCTACGAGCAGTACTTC,CASSFAGGKRYEQYF
TRBV5-1,many,TRBJ1-1,TRBD1,TGCGCCAGCAGCTTGGGGGACAGGAGTGAAGCTTTCTTT,CASSLGDRSEAFF
TRBV5-1,many,TRBJ2-2,TRBD2,TGCGCCAGCAGCTTGGAGGCGGGAGTCGGGACCGGGGAGCTGTTTTTT,CASSLEAGVGTGELFF
TRBV9,few,TRBJ2-7,NA,TGTGCCAGCAGCGTAGGTCCTAGTTGGATTGACGAGCAGTACTTC,CASSVGPSWIDEQYF
TRBV30,many,TRBJ2-2,NA,TGTGCCTCACCTGGAGGAGGGGCGACTACCGGGGAGCTGTTTTTT,CASPGGGATTGELFF
TRBV2,many,TRBJ2-2,TRBD1,TGTGCCAGCAGGCTGACAGGGGCGCCCACCGGGGAGCTGTTTTTT,CASRLTGAPTGELFF
TRBV29-1,many,TRBJ2-1,TRBD2,TGCAGCGTTGAAGGTCTAGCGGGAGTCTACAATGAGCAGTTCTTC,CSVEGLAGVYNEQFF
TRBV5-1,NA,TRBJ2-5,NA,TGCGCCAGCAGCTTGGTAAGAGACAGCAAAGAGACCCAGTACTTC,CASSLVRDSKETQYF
TRBV6-2/TRBV6-3,many,TRBJ2-1,TRBD1,TGTGCCAGCAGTTATTGGACAGGGGGAGGAAATGAGCAGTTCTTC,CASSYWTGGGNEQFF
TRBV6-5,many,TRBJ1-6,NA,TGTGCCAGCACCCTCTCCGGGGTCGGGGCGGAATTTTATTCACCCCTCCACTTT,CASTLSGVGAEFYSPLHF
TRBV19,many,TRBJ1-1,NA,TGTGCCACCCTTCTCTTCCGAGTTGACGGGGCGGCTGAAGCTTTCTTT,CATLLFRVDGAAEAFF
TRBV5-1,many,TRBJ2-1,NA,TGCGCCAGCAGCTTGGGAGTCAGGGACAATGAGCAGTTCTTC,CASSLGVRDNEQFF
TRBV28,NA,TRBJ2-1,TRBD1,TGTGCCAGCAGCAAGGGACAGACTGAGCAGTTCTTC,CASSKGQTEQFF
TRBV30,few,TRBJ2-2,TRBD2,TGTGCCTGGAGTGTAGGCGGGAGGGGGGGCACCGGGGAGCTGTTTTTT,CAWSVGGRGGTGELFF
TRBV20-1,many,TRBJ2-2,TRBD1,TGCAGTGCACCGGGACAGCTAAAAAACACCGGGGAGCTGTTTTTT,CSAPGQLKNTGELFF
TRBV7-2,NA,TRBJ2-1,TRBD2,TGTGCCAGCAGCTTAGCGCGGGCTAGCGGGAGCAATGAGCAGTTCTTC,CASSLARASGSNEQFF
TRBV3-1,many,TRBJ2-7,TRBD2,TGTGCCAGCAGCCAGAGGACGGGGGGGTCCCGCTACGAGCAGTACTTC,CASSQRTGGSRYEQYF
TRBV29-1,many,TRBJ2-3,TRBD2,TGCAGCGTTGGGATAGCGGGGACCTCAGATACGCAGTATTTT,CSVGIAGTSDTQYF